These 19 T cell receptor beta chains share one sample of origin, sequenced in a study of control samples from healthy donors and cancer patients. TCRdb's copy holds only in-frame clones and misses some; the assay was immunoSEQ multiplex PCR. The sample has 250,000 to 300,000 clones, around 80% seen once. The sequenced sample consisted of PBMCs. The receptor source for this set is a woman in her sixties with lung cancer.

The DNA of the CDR3 is TGTGCCAGCAGTTTAACTAGGCCGCCCTACGAGCAGTACTTC. Residues: CASSLTRPPYEQYF. The rearrangement joins TRBV28 to TRBJ2-7; D perhaps matches TRBD2 (5 bases). The V and J ends lost 2 bases and 2 bases respectively, with 10 bases between them. Germline CDR1 is MDHEN and CDR2 is SYDVKM. The length of the CDR3 is 14 residues.

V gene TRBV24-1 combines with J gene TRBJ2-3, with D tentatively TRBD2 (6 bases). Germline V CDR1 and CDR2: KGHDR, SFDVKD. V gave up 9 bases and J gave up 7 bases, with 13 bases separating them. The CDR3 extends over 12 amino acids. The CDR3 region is CATSTSMNTQYF. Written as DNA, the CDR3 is TGTGCCACCTCGACTAGTATGAATACGCAGTATTTT.

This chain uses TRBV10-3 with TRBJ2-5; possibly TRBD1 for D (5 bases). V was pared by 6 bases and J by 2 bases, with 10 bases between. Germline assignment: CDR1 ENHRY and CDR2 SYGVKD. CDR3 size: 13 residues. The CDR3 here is CAISPRQQETQYF. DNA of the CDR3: TGTGCCATCAGCCCTAGACAGCAAGAGACCCAGTACTTC.

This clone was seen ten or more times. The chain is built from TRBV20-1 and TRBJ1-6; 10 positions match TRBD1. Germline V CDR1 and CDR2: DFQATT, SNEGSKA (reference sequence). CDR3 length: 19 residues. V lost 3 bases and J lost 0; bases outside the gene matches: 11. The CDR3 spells CSASLVGQGNPSYNSPLHF. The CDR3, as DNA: TGCAGTGCTAGTTTAGTGGGACAGGGGAATCCCTCCTATAATTCACCCCTCCACTTT.

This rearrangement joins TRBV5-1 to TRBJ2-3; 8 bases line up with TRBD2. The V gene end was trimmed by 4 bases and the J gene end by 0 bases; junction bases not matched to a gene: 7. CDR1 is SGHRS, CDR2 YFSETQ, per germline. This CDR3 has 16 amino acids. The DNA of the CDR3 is TGCGCCAGCAGCATACCACTAGCGGATAGCACAGATACGCAGTATTTT. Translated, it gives CASSIPLADSTDTQYF.

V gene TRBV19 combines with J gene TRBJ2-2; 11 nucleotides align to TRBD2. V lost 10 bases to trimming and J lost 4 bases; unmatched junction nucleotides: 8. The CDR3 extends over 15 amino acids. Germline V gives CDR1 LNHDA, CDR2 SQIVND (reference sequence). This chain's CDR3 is CATNSGRAGTGELFF. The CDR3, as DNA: TGTGCCACCAATAGCGGGAGGGCCGGCACCGGGGAGCTGTTTTTT.

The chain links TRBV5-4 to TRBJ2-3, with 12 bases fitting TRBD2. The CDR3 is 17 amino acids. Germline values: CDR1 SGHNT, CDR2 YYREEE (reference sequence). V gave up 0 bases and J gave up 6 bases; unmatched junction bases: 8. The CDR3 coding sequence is TGTGCCAGCAGCTTGGTTGCTCTAGCGGGGGGGAGGGATACGCAGTATTTT. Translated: CASSLVALAGGRDTQYF. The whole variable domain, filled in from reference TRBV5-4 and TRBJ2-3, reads ETGVTQSPTHLIKTRGQQVTLRCSSQSGHNTVSWYQQALGQGPQFIFQYYREEENGRGNFPPRFSGLQFPNYSSELNVNALELDDSALYLCASSLVALAGGRDTQYFGPGTRLTVL.

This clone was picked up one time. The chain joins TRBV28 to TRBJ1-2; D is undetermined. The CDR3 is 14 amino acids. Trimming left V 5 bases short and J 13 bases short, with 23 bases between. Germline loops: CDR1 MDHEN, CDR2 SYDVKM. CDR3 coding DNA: TGTGCCAGCAGTGATTTTGACAATCAACGATTCTCCACCTTC. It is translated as CASSDFDNQRFSTF.

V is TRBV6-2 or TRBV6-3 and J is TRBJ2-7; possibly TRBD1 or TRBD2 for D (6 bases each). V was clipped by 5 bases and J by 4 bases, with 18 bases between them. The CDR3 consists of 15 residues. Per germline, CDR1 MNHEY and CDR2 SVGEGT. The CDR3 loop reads CASSGGPGDEYEQYF. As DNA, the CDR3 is TGTGCCAGCAGTGGGGGGCCAGGGGACGAGTACGAGCAGTACTTC.

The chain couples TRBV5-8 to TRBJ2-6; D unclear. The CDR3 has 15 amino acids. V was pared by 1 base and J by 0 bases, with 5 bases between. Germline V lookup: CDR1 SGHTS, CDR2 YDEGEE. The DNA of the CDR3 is TGTGCCAGCAGCTTGTTCTACTCTGGGGCCAACGTCCTGACTTTC. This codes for CASSLFYSGANVLTF. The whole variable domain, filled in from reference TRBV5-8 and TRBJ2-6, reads EAGVTQSPTHLIKTRGQQATLRCSPISGHTSVYWYQQALGLGLQFLLWYDEGEERNRGNFPPRFSGRQFPNYSSELNVNALELEDSALYLCASSLFYSGANVLTFGAGSRLTVL.

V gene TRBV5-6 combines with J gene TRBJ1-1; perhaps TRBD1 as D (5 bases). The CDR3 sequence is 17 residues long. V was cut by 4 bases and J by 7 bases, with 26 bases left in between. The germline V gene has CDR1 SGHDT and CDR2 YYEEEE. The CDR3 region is CASSPLWGVSRVVEAFF. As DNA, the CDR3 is TGTGCCAGCAGCCCGTTGTGGGGGGTGTCCCGGGTGGTTGAAGCTTTCTTT.

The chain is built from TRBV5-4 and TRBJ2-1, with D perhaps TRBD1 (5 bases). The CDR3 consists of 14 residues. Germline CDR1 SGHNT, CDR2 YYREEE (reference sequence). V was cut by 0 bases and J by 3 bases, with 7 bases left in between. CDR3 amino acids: CASSLEGYYNEQFF. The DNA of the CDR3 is TGTGCCAGCAGCTTGGAGGGGTACTACAATGAGCAGTTCTTC.

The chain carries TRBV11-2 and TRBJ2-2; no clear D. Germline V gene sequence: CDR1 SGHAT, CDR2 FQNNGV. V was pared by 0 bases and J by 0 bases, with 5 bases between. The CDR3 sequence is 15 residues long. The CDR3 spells CASSLDHANTGELFF. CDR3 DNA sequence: TGTGCCAGCAGCTTAGACCACGCGAACACCGGGGAGCTGTTTTTT.

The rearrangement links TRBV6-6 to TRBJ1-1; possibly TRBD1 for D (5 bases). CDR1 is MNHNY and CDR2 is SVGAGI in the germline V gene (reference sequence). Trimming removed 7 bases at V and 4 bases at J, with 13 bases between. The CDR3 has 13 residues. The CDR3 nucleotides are TGTGCCAGCACCCCGGGGGGAGGCACTGAAGCTTTCTTT. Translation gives CASTPGGGTEAFF.

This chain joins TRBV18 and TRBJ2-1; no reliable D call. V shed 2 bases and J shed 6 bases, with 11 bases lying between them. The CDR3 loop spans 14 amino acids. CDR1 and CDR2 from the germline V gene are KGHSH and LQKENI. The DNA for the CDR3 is TGTGCCAGCTCACCATTCAAAAGAATCAATGAGCAGTTCTTC. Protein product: CASSPFKRINEQFF.

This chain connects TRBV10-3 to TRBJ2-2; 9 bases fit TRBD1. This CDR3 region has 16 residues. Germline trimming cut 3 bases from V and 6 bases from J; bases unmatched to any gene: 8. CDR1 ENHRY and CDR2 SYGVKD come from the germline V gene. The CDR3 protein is CAISDSGQGFPGELFF. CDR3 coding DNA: TGTGCCATCAGTGACTCGGGACAGGGATTCCCCGGGGAGCTGTTTTTT.

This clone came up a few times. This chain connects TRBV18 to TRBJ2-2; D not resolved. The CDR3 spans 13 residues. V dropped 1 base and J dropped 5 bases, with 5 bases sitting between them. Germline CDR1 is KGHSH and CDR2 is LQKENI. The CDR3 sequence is CASSPRVTGELFF. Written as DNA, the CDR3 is TGTGCCAGCTCACCACGGGTTACCGGGGAGCTGTTTTTT.

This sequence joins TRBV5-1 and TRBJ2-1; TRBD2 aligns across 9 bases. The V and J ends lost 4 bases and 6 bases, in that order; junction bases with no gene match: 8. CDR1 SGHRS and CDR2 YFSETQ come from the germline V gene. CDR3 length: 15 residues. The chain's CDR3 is CASSRPGLAGNEQFF. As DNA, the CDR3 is TGCGCCAGCAGCCGACCGGGACTAGCAGGCAATGAGCAGTTCTTC.

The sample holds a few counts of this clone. The CDR3 bases are TGTGCCAGCAGCTTATCCCTGGACAGGGGCACAGATACGCAGTATTTT. Translation gives CASSLSLDRGTDTQYF. The chain has TRBV11-1 and TRBJ2-3; the match to TRBD1 covers 8 bases. V dropped 2 bases and J dropped 1; count of bases not matched to a gene: 5. The CDR3 length is 16 residues. CDR1 SGHAT and CDR2 FQDESV come from the germline V gene (reference sequence).